The 14 T cell receptor beta chains presented below share a single source sample, sequenced in a study of response to subunit inactivated influenza vaccine. TCRdb re-derived calls from the RT-PCR reads in MiXCR, one entry per CDR3 protein. The table has about 160,000 distinct CDR3 sequences, approximately 11% seen once; the top ten hold 9.5% to 15%. This specimen consisted of non-naive T cells sorted from PBMCs, obtained roughly 47 days after vaccination. The receptors here all came from a man in his fifties or sixties who received an inactivated influenza vaccine.

CDR3 region: CSVQSYQETQYF. In DNA, the CDR3 is TGCAGCGTTCAGTCCTACCAAGAGACCCAGTACTTC. The V call is TRBV29-1, the J call TRBJ2-5; D is uncertain. Per germline, CDR1 SQVTM and CDR2 ANQGSEA. V was clipped by 5 bases and J by 0 bases, with 7 bases between them. The CDR3 is 12 residues long.

This clonotype appeared a few times. The chain joins TRBV27 to TRBJ1-1; D not resolved. Trimming cost V 5 bases and J 4 bases, with 11 bases left between them. This CDR3 spans 13 amino acids. CDR1 and CDR2 from the germline V gene are MNHEY and SMNVEV (reference sequence). The CDR3 protein is CASSPHVRTEAFF. CDR3 coding DNA: TGTGCCAGCAGTCCCCATGTACGCACTGAAGCTTTCTTT.

This clonotype was seen ten or more times. V is TRBV12-3 or TRBV12-4 and J is TRBJ2-1; the D is unclear. The CDR3 runs to 11 residues. V was pared by 3 bases and J by 9 bases, with 6 bases between. As DNA, the CDR3 is TGTGCCAGCAGTTTTCCGGGTGAGCAGTTCTTC. Translated: CASSFPGEQFF.

This clonotype was seen at least ten times. The chain uses TRBV18 and TRBJ2-7, with D possibly being TRBD1 (6 bases). This CDR3 region has 14 residues. V was trimmed by 1 base and J by 5 bases, leaving 12 bases between them. Germline CDR1 KGHSH, CDR2 LQKENI. CDR3 sequence reads: CASSPRVQGNEQYF. CDR3 bases: TGTGCCAGCTCACCACGGGTACAGGGAAACGAGCAGTACTTC.

This clonotype has a handful of counts. DNA of the CDR3: TGTGCTGTCAATGGGGGCTACGAGCAGTACTTC. It specifies CAVNGGYEQYF. The chain employs TRBV28 and TRBJ2-7, with D perhaps matching TRBD1 or TRBD2 (5 bases each). The germline CDR1 and CDR2 sequences are MDHEN and SYDVKM. The CDR3 contains 11 residues.

This rearrangement joins TRBV10-3 to TRBJ2-6; 11 bases align to TRBD1. CDR1 and CDR2 from the germline V gene are ENHRY and SYGVKD. This CDR3 has 17 residues. The junction had 6 bases not matched to a gene; V was cut back by 0 bases and J by 8 bases. The CDR3, as DNA: TGTGCCATCAGTGAGTCGGGACAGGGGGTTAAGCCCAACGTCCTGACTTTC. This translates into CAISESGQGVKPNVLTF.

This clonotype has more than one count but fewer than ten. V usage is TRBV3-1 and J usage is TRBJ1-1; the D is unclear. The V end lost 2 bases, the J end lost 7 bases, and 17 bases lay between the germline ends. CDR3 size: 15 residues. Germline-derived CDR1 and CDR2 are LGHDT and YNNKEL (reference sequence). This CDR3 is CASSQIFLGVSEAFF. CDR3 nucleotides: TGTGCCAGCAGCCAAATTTTTCTGGGCGTAAGTGAAGCTTTCTTT.

This clonotype was observed many times. This chain joins TRBV12-3 or TRBV12-4 and TRBJ1-5; D remains ambiguous. V shed 6 bases and J shed 4 bases, with 10 bases lying between them. This CDR3 region has 13 residues. CDR3 in amino acids: CASSSTYNQPQHF. CDR3 bases: TGTGCCAGCAGCTCAACGTATAATCAGCCCCAGCATTTT.

J is TRBJ2-5 and V is TRBV14, with D unresolved. CDR3 length equals 13 residues. Germline V gene lookup returns CDR1 SGHDN and CDR2 FVKESK. Trimming took off 0 bases at V and 7 bases at J, with 9 bases between the two ends. CDR3 nucleotide sequence: TGTGCCAGCAGCCAAGAATACGTCGGGACCCAGTACTTC. Amino acid sequence: CASSQEYVGTQYF.

This clonotype was recorded a few times. V usage is TRBV20-1 and J usage is TRBJ2-7, with D possibly TRBD1 on 5 matching bases. Trimming removed 0 bases from V and 3 bases from J, with 6 bases in between. This CDR3 has 12 residues. CDR1 is DFQATT and CDR2 is SNEGSKA in the germline V gene (reference sequence). The CDR3: CSARDQGYEQYF. In DNA, the CDR3 is TGCAGTGCTAGAGATCAGGGCTACGAGCAGTACTTC.

This clonotype was observed many times. The genes are TRBV10-3 and TRBJ1-2; D is unresolved. V was trimmed by 2 bases and J by 0 bases, leaving 10 bases between them. The CDR3 consists of 15 residues. The germline gives CDR1 ENHRY, CDR2 SYGVKD. The CDR3, as DNA: TGTGCCATCAGTGAGCCCAGGAAGACTAACTATGGCTACACCTTC. Translation gives CAISEPRKTNYGYTF.

This clonotype was detected many times. This chain uses TRBV27 with TRBJ2-3; D is perhaps TRBD2 (6 bases). Germline V gene sequence: CDR1 MNHEY, CDR2 SMNVEV (reference sequence). The CDR3 extends over 15 amino acids. V lost 8 bases and J 6 bases, leaving 21 bases between the germline ends. CDR3 in amino acids: CASRTRNPGRDTQYF. The DNA of the CDR3 is TGTGCCAGCCGTACTCGGAATCCAGGGAGGGATACGCAGTATTTT.

In its sample, this clonotype was seen many times. V is TRBV4-2 and J is TRBJ2-2; TRBD2 is a possible D gene (6 bases). The V end was cut by 0 bases, the J end by 8 bases, with 10 bases between. There are 14 residues in the CDR3. Germline V lookup: CDR1 LGHNA, CDR2 YNFKEQ. This chain's CDR3 is CASSQDYLAGELFF. Here the CDR3 DNA reads TGTGCCAGCAGCCAAGATTACCTAGCGGGGGAGCTGTTTTTT.

This clonotype came up many times. The rearrangement joins TRBV4-3 to TRBJ2-5; 11 bases fit TRBD2. V trimming: 0 bases; J trimming: 3 bases; junction bases outside the gene matches: 3. From germline, CDR1 is LGHNA and CDR2 YSLEER. CDR3 length equals 16 residues. CDR3 sequence reads: CASSQEVSGGEETQYF. CDR3 nucleotide sequence: TGCGCCAGCAGCCAAGAGGTTAGCGGGGGGGAAGAGACCCAGTACTTC.